One sample yielded the 18 T cell receptor beta chains listed below, sequenced in a study of neurological immune-mediated disorders. The sample's time point: longitudinal time-point 1 (baseline). TCRdb reprocessed the 5' RACE reads via MiXCR and lists one record per CDR3 protein. This sample yields 35,000 or so distinct CDR3 sequences, of which less than 3.5% are seen a single time; more than 7% belongs to the top ten. The sample consisted of PBMCs. Receptors were obtained from a woman in her fifties or sixties with multiple sclerosis.

This clonotype was seen many times. CDR3: CASSTYYRGRVNGYTF. As DNA, the CDR3 is TGTGCCAGCAGTACATATTACAGGGGGCGCGTTAATGGCTACACCTTC. The chain couples TRBV27 to TRBJ1-2, with 9 bases identical to TRBD1. The J segment lost 6 bases and the V segment lost 5 bases, leaving 13 bases of the junction unmatched. This CDR3 has 16 residues. Germline CDR1 and CDR2: MNHEY and SMNVEV (reference sequence).

This clonotype was detected ten times or more. The V and J genes are TRBV5-1 and TRBJ1-2, with TRBD1 matching 7 bases. Per the germline V gene, CDR1 is SGHRS and CDR2 is YFSETQ. The ends lost 4 bases at V and 2 bases at J; junction bases unmatched: 2. CDR3 length equals 13 residues. CDR3 region: CASSETGNYGYTF. CDR3 sequence (DNA): TGCGCCAGCAGCGAGACAGGGAACTATGGCTACACCTTC.

This clonotype appeared many times. The V call is TRBV24-1, the J call TRBJ2-3, with 9 positions matching TRBD1. Germline V CDR1 and CDR2: KGHDR, SFDVKD. The CDR3 loop spans 17 amino acids. V trimming: 3 bases; J trimming: 1 base; junction bases outside the gene matches: 7. CDR3 sequence: CATSDPGTGPGTDTQYF. CDR3 coding DNA: TGTGCCACCAGTGATCCCGGGACAGGGCCCGGCACAGATACGCAGTATTTT.

V is TRBV6-1 and J is TRBJ2-1; D may be TRBD2 (6 bases). Deletions cut 3 bases from V and 7 bases from J, with 7 bases between. The length of the CDR3 is 12 residues. Germline assignment: CDR1 MNHNS and CDR2 SASEGT. Here the CDR3 reads CASSDGGNEQFF. As DNA, the CDR3 is TGTGCCAGCAGTGATGGGGGGAATGAGCAGTTCTTC.

This clonotype has a handful of counts. This chain joins TRBV20-1 and TRBJ1-2; tentatively, D is TRBD1 (5 bases). Germline-derived CDR1 and CDR2 are DFQATT and SNEGSKA (reference sequence). The CDR3 sequence is 17 residues long. The germline V and J ends were trimmed by 4 bases and 4 bases, with 25 bases remaining between them. The CDR3 reads CSAKDGTNPYSIYGYTF. Here the CDR3 DNA reads TGCAGTGCTAAGGACGGGACTAATCCCTACTCTATCTATGGCTACACCTTC.

This clonotype was detected ten times or more. The rearrangement links TRBV12-3 or TRBV12-4 to TRBJ2-3, with TRBD2 matching over 12 bases. This CDR3 comprises 16 residues. Losses at the gene ends were 4 bases for V and 0 bases for J; bases not matched to a gene: 2. CDR3: CASSSGLAGSTDTQYF. The CDR3 DNA follows: TGTGCCAGCAGTTCCGGACTAGCGGGGAGCACAGATACGCAGTATTTT.

Comments on this clonotype: A much bigger clone sits one base away, suggesting this may be a read error. CDR3 coding DNA: TGTGCCACCAACAGAGCCCAGGCCTACACTGAAGCTTTCTTT. This codes for CATNRAQAYTEAFF. The V gene is TRBV15, the J gene TRBJ1-1; D remains ambiguous. The CDR3 spans 14 residues. The germline gives CDR1 LNHNV, CDR2 YYDKDF (reference sequence).

This clonotype appeared many times. V gene TRBV12-3 or TRBV12-4 combines with J gene TRBJ1-2; possibly TRBD1 for D (5 bases). V lost 3 bases and J lost 6, with 14 bases in between. The CDR3 loop spans 14 amino acids. The CDR3 DNA is TGTGCCAGCAGTTTTTTACCCAGGGTAGATGGCTACACCTTC. Translated: CASSFLPRVDGYTF.

This clonotype was found many times. J is TRBJ1-4 and V is TRBV4-1; possibly TRBD1 for D (5 bases). Germline values: CDR1 MGHRA, CDR2 YSYEKL. The CDR3 is made up of 16 amino acids. V was trimmed by 5 bases and J by 0 bases, leaving 13 bases between them. The CDR3 loop reads CASSTATGATNEKLFF. The CDR3 bases are TGCGCCAGCAGCACCGCTACGGGGGCAACTAATGAAAAACTGTTTTTT.

This clonotype was recorded many times. The V gene is TRBV24-1, the J gene TRBJ2-5, with unresolved D. The CDR3 is 13 residues long. Looked up from germline, CDR1 is KGHDR and CDR2 is SFDVKD. V was shortened by 5 bases and J by 3 bases, with 9 bases between the two germline ends. CDR3 in amino acids: CATSGWKKETQYF. The CDR3, as DNA: TGTGCCACCAGTGGATGGAAAAAAGAGACCCAGTACTTC.

This clonotype was picked up many times. This chain links TRBV18 with TRBJ2-7; D uncertain. Per the germline V gene, CDR1 is KGHSH and CDR2 is LQKENI. The CDR3 is made up of 13 amino acids. The ends were cut back, 2 bases at V and 3 bases at J, with 8 bases in the middle. The CDR3 DNA is TGTGCCAGCTCACCATCAAACGGCTACGAGCAGTACTTC. Its translation: CASSPSNGYEQYF.

Comment on this clonotype: The DNA is omitted, as the CDR3 cannot be located on it reliably, and the CDR3 follows TCRdb's listing. This chain links TRBV2 with TRBJ2-2; TRBD1 was called by the table and not checked on the DNA. Germline-derived CDR1 and CDR2 are SNHLY and FYNNEI. The CDR3 length is 14 residues, termini included. CDR3 sequence: CASILAGQTGELFF.

There are many counts of this clonotype. The chain's CDR3 is CASRAIDGPNQPQHF. The CDR3 DNA sequence: TGCGCCAGCAGAGCTATTGACGGGCCCAATCAGCCCCAGCATTTT. The chain recombines TRBV5-1 with TRBJ1-5; the D is unclear. From germline, CDR1 is SGHRS and CDR2 YFSETQ. Trimming left V 5 bases short and J 3 bases short, with 15 bases between. This CDR3 spans 15 amino acids.

In this sample, this clonotype turned up many times. The rearrangement uses TRBV20-1 and TRBJ2-2, with 7 bases lining up with TRBD1. The CDR3 is 16 residues long. With V trimmed by 1 base and J by 4 bases, 9 bases remained unmatched. Per germline, CDR1 DFQATT and CDR2 SNEGSKA (reference sequence). For the CDR3, the DNA is TGCAGTGCTAGAGGAACAGGGGTGTCTCGCACCGGGGAGCTGTTTTTT. It codes for CSARGTGVSRTGELFF.

This clonotype has ten or more counts. The chain carries TRBV24-1 and TRBJ2-5, with TRBD2 matching over 10 bases. In germline, CDR1 is KGHDR, CDR2 SFDVKD. The CDR3 is made up of 15 amino acids. The ends lost 7 bases at V and 5 bases at J; junction bases unmatched: 9. DNA of the CDR3: TGTGCCACCAGCCCTAGCGGGGGAGCGATGGAGACCCAGTACTTC. It translates to CATSPSGGAMETQYF.

This clonotype was seen ten or more times. CDR3 sequence: CASSLLPRGALADYEQYF. CDR3 sequence (DNA): TGTGCCAGCAGCTTATTACCGCGCGGGGCCCTAGCGGATTACGAGCAGTACTTC. The chain employs TRBV7-9 and TRBJ2-7, with 7 bases matching TRBD2. In germline, CDR1 is SEHNR, CDR2 FQNEAQ (reference sequence). This CDR3 has 18 amino acids. V was clipped by 2 bases and J by 4 bases; unmatched bases: 17. Together with reference TRBV7-9 and TRBJ2-7, the CDR3 gives the full variable domain: DTGVSQNPRHKITKRGQNVTFRCDPISEHNRLYWYRQTLGQGPEFLTYFQNEAQLEKSRLLSDRFSAERPKGSFSTLEIQRTEQGDSAMYLCASSLLPRGALADYEQYFGPGTRLTVT.

The table lists this clonotype with many counts. The V gene is TRBV5-1, the J gene TRBJ2-3; 11 bases align to TRBD1. V lost 3 bases, J lost 0 bases, and 6 bases stayed unmatched. The CDR3 runs to 17 residues. The germline V gene encodes CDR1 SGHRS and CDR2 YFSETQ. CDR3 bases: TGCGCCAGCAGCTGGGCCGGGACAGGGGGAAGCACAGATACGCAGTATTTT. This translates into CASSWAGTGGSTDTQYF.

This clonotype was seen only a few times. Just one base apart from a much larger clone, this may be a read error. The J gene is TRBJ2-7, the V gene TRBV18, with D possibly TRBD2 on 5 matching bases. The CDR3 sequence is 13 residues long. Germline CDR1 and CDR2: KGHSH and LQKENI. Written as DNA, the CDR3 is TGTGCCAGCCCACCACGGGACTCCTACGAGCAGTACTTC. This gives the protein CASPPRDSYEQYF.